The clone carrying this T cell receptor beta chain has just one count. Three rounds of nested PCR, following a modified ARM-PCR protocol, produced the TCRbeta library. TCRdb redid the calling of the multiplex PCR reads with MiXCR, one entry per CDR3 protein. The repertoire consists of tens of thousands of distinct CDR3 sequences, with just under 60% occurring once and the leading ten covering over 20%. No cell sorting was done before RNA was extracted from the tissue. These data belong to a study of tumor and adjacent non-tumor tissue in lung cancer. Trimming took 7 bases from V and 6 from J, leaving 13 bases between them. The germline V gene encodes CDR1 SNHLY and CDR2 FYNNEI. CDR3 size: 12 residues.

The V gene is TRBV2, the J gene TRBJ2-7; D is possibly TRBD1 (6 bases). This receptor was obtained from a man between 45 and 60 years old with non-small cell lung cancer. Sequenced input: lung tumor tissue. This CDR3 is CASISTGFEQYF. CDR3 coding DNA: TGTGCCAGCATCTCTACAGGGTTCGAGCAGTACTTC.